This T cell receptor (beta chain) was identified in a study of cytomegalovirus exposure and HLA in healthy donors (dated 2017 in TCRdb). With regard to the full study: In an earlier analysis of some 610 of the donors, 276 Gb of sequence data and 120 million or so unique TCR beta sequences from about 190 million T cells were reported. In addition to the first cohort of 666 subjects, a separate validation cohort of about 120 different subjects was used. Roughly 5 DR-DQ haplotypes were handled as single units for association and clustering, since linkage in the cohort was strong. A later analysis re-analyzed previously published TCR beta repertoires from 666 donors and added high-resolution HLA genotyping to study TCR occurrence patterns. Among some 410 genotyped donors of the cohort, an average of approximately 230,000 unique TCR beta nucleotide sequences were sequenced per donor, about a sixth of them non-productive. A later genetic analysis used genome-wide SNP genotypes for about 60% of the roughly 700 donors, treating that subset as a discovery cohort. To predict cytomegalovirus infection status, the study brought together high-throughput TCR immunosequencing, statistical association of individual TCRs with disease status, and machine learning. HLA typing covered class I and class II loci at four-digit resolution. The later analysis used no new phenotypic data to find candidate immune exposures, relying instead on TCR beta sequences and their occurrence across donors. The genetic ancestry cluster associated with self-reported Caucasian donors included 81% of the 398 genotyped donors. Typing coverage differed by locus: A, B, C, DRB1 and DQB1 were typed in roughly 620-630 donors, DQA1 in 500 to 550, DPA1 in some 610, and DPB1 in 450 to 480. In an earlier analysis of around 540 of the donors, high-throughput TCR beta sequencing was used to judge whether each TCR beta V gene segment behaved as functional or pseudogenic. About 280 gigabases of sequencing data and 70 million to 100 million unique TCR sequences were included in an early release covering 550 to 800 HLA-typed donors. The study used immunosequencing to profile the T cell repertoires of about 670 subjects and linked those repertoires to cytomegalovirus serostatus. All discovery cohort repertoires had been generated on a single sequencing platform. The study was designed to test whether signatures of past pathogen exposure could be identified by cataloging public T cell receptors. Alongside the repertoire data, information on donor age, sex, ethnicity and CMV serostatus was compiled.

The method was the immunoSEQ multiplex PCR assay. For the multiplex PCR, a mixture combining 60 forward primers for TCR Vbeta segments and 13 reverse primers for TCR Jbeta segments was used. The CDR3 region of rearranged TCR beta genes was amplified from genomic DNA by a multiplex PCR assay. Amplified TCR beta libraries were sequenced as 87-base-pair reads on the Illumina HiSeq System. As for the authors' bioinformatics: In a later analysis, roughly 80 million unique TCR beta chains were counted across the approximately 670 repertoires, and about 9.9 million of these chains were shared by at least two donors. Raw reads were error-corrected and collapsed into unique sequences with a nearest-neighbor algorithm that merged closely related sequences to remove PCR and sequencing errors. To assign V, D and J gene segments, CDR3 sequences were aligned to IMGT reference sequences. For a sequence to be retained, a match of at least six nucleotides to both a V gene segment and a J gene segment was required. Rearrangements were called productive when the CDR3 lacked stop codons and stayed in frame with V and J; all others were non-productive. Following IMGT convention, CDR3 was defined as the stretch from the second conserved V-encoded cysteine to the conserved J-encoded phenylalanine. In an earlier analysis of approximately 500 of the donors, sequences lacking an unambiguous match to a single V gene segment were excluded. In an earlier analysis of several hundred of the donors, a V segment was called functional when productive rearrangements were above 56.7%, and segregating when the standard deviation between donors exceeded 5%. To diagnose cytomegalovirus status from the catalog of TCR beta chain sequences, a statistical classification framework was built. A later analysis assigned V and J genes by comparing TCR nucleotide sequences with IMGT/GENE-DB human TR gene sequences. In a later analysis, CDR3 sequences and most-parsimonious VDJ recombination scenarios were assigned using the TCRdist pipeline. In a later analysis, each TCR beta chain was defined by its CDR3 amino acid sequence together with its V-gene family, and reads without a unique V-gene family were excluded. As a way to deal with suspected cross-contamination and a sequencing artifact, a later analysis dropped roughly 620 nucleotide sequences that were highly shared and had low generation probability. In a later analysis, a clonal expansion index for each public chain was calculated from normalized within-repertoire ranks of inferred template counts. In a later analysis, generation probabilities were computed using a VDJ recombination model fitted to out-of-frame rearrangements, and the results were checked against IGoR. A later analysis scored TCR-TCR, TCR-HLA and TCR-CMV co-occurrence with hypergeometric tests, applying a repertoire-size bias correction to TCR pairs. False discovery rates were estimated in a later analysis by permuting HLA or CMV assignments 20 times. In a later analysis, co-occurring TCRs were grouped using DBSCAN, and TCRdist sequence similarity was added for clustering within HLA-allele-positive subsets. For co-occurrence clustering, repertoires with fewer than 30,000 or more than 120,000 public chains were excluded, along with five or six repertoires with anomalous nucleotide sharing. TCRdb carries this immuneACCESS record with in-frame sequences only. Its versions omit some clonotypes, under half of them owing to an unresolved V gene in the studies checked, with the rest unexplained. V, J and clone size are those of that table, while D and trimming were read from the DNA. Counted in this sample were about 97,000 clones; 70% to 75% of them appeared once. Over 3% of the sample rests with the top ten.

This clone was seen a single time. It lacks a known antigen. Within one base of it there is no much larger clone, and no base qualities were kept. Unmatched junction bases come to 5, with V trimmed by 2 bases and J by 6 bases. CDR1 and CDR2, per the germline V gene, are SGDLS and YYNGEE. Including cysteine and phenylalanine, the CDR3 has 14 amino acids. Only the CDR3 DNA is retained, 42 bases long and in frame from the first base. Broad study findings and their caveats: An association between a missense DCLRE1C variant and V-gene and J-gene trimming of TCR beta chains was found in a later genetic analysis and replicated in an independent cohort. Roughly uniform sequencing depth across donors was assumed in presence/absence analyses, although this assumption may not hold. In a later analysis, HLA-associated TCR beta chains were found to be more clonally expanded and to have lower generation probabilities than equally common non-associated chains. CMV serostatus was the only immune exposure information available for the cohort. Assigning TCR associations to individual alleles was difficult when HLA alleles, especially DR and DQ, strongly co-occurred. A group of highly shared sequence variants was considered likely to be a technical artifact of the sequencing pipeline. In a later genetic analysis, fewer N-insertions in productive TCRs were reported among donors in an Asian-associated ancestry cluster than the roughly 710-donor mean. In a later analysis, several top co-occurrence clusters were reported to appear linked to parvovirus B19, influenza, CMV and Epstein-Barr virus. Because the 87-base-pair reads could not distinguish some IMGT-functional V segments, including TRBV6-2 and TRBV6-3, those segments were excluded. This cohort had only TCR beta chains sequenced, and the lack of alpha or paired-chain data limited which features could be detected. A later analysis associated roughly 17,000 TCR beta sequences with specific HLA alleles at a false discovery rate of 0.05. Because HLA typing was missing for some donors at each locus, association tests included only the typed subset. Correlated functional status among segregating V segments might reflect linkage disequilibrium, but an unknown experimental factor could not be ruled out. In an earlier analysis of some 550 of the donors, most TCR beta V segments were observed in productive rearrangements about 87% or about 30% of the time, broadly matching IMGT annotations. A total of 164 TCR beta chains were listed by the study as associated with cytomegalovirus. A further reported finding was that TCR beta sequences accurately predicted the HLA-A and HLA-B alleles for most subjects in the first cohort. The classifier was reported to diagnose cytomegalovirus status with high specificity and sensitivity in both the original cohort and the validation cohort. Because counts were too low, about 18 rarely observed V segments, including chromosome 9 orphons, were excluded from the earlier analysis of around 640 of the donors. In a later analysis, the rate of TCR association differed among HLA loci, with DRB1 alleles having the most associated TCRs and HLA-C alleles having the fewest. The authors suggested that the approach could potentially be extended to other disease states and immunological phenotypes. A later analysis found that most CMV-associated TCR beta chains appeared HLA-restricted, with HLA associations seemingly driven largely by CMV exposure. Most TCR sequences were seen in very few donors, while some public TCRs were found in many individuals. In vitro tests confirmed that a few of the cytomegalovirus-associated TCR beta chains recognize cytomegalovirus antigens.

In total, 500 to 700 healthy bone marrow donors made up the cohort. Cohort members were all nominally healthy when sampled, although unrecorded immune exposures were likely present. The donor tested CMV seronegative and was one of the 352 seronegative cohort members. Each donor provided a peripheral blood sample, and peripheral blood mononuclear cells were used for TCR beta sequencing. The Qiagen DNeasy Blood Extraction Kit was used to extract genomic DNA from the blood cell samples. This receptor was obtained from a man between 40 and 49 years old in good health and CMV-seronegative. Sequencing input: PBMCs. The V and J genes are TRBV9 and TRBJ2-3; 8 of the junction bases match TRBD2. The nucleotide sequence is TGTGCCAGCAGCGTTTTAGCGGGGCGGGATACGCAGTATTTT. The resulting protein is CASSVLAGRDTQYF.